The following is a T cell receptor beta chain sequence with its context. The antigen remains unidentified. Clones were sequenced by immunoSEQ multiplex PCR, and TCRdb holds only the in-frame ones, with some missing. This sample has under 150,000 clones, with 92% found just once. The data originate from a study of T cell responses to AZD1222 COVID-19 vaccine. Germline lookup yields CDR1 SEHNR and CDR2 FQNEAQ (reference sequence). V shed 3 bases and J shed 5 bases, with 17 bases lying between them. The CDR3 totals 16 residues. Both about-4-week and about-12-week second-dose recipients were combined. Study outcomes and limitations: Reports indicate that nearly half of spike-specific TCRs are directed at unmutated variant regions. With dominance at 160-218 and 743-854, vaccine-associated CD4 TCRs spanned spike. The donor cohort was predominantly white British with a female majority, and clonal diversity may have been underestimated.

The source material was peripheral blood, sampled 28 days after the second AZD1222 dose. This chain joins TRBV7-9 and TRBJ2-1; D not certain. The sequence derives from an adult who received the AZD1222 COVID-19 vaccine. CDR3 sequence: CASSLPRGVRNNEQFF. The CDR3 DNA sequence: TGTGCCAGCAGCTTGCCCCGTGGGGTAAGGAACAATGAGCAGTTCTTC. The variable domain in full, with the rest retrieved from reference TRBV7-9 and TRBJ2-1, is DTGVSQNPRHKITKRGQNVTFRCDPISEHNRLYWYRQTLGQGPEFLTYFQNEAQLEKSRLLSDRFSAERPKGSFSTLEIQRTEQGDSAMYLCASSLPRGVRNNEQFFGPGTRLTVL.